The 5 T cell receptor beta chains in this list originate from one sample, sequenced in a study of blood T cells in healthy people across ages. Primers used in a second PCR of about 7 to 12 cycles were a sample-barcoded 5' primer and a J-beta primer mix. Using its own MiXCR run on the 5' RACE reads, TCRdb lists one record per CDR3 protein. This repertoire shows approximately 800,000 distinct CDR3 sequences, just over 55% found once; its top ten account for roughly 25%. Source material: blood. The receptor set was obtained from a man between 35 and 55 years old in good health.

This chain connects TRBV3-1 to TRBJ1-5; D unresolved. V lost 1 base and J 3 bases, leaving 7 bases between the germline ends. Looked up from germline, CDR1 is LGHDT and CDR2 is YNNKEL (reference sequence). This CDR3 spans 14 amino acids. In DNA form, the CDR3 reads TGTGCCAGCAGCCAAGCAGGAGCCAATCAGCCCCAGCATTTT. The encoded protein is CASSQAGANQPQHF.

This clonotype was observed a handful of times. The V and J genes are TRBV20-1 and TRBJ2-1, with D unresolved. Trimming left V 3 bases short and J 0 bases short, with 15 bases between. Germline V gene sequence: CDR1 DFQATT, CDR2 SNEGSKA (reference sequence). The CDR3 runs to 16 residues. The CDR3, as DNA: TGCAGTGCTAGTCTCGCTCGCAAAAGCTCCTACAATGAGCAGTTCTTC. Encoded protein: CSASLARKSSYNEQFF.

This clonotype occurred a few times. The CDR3 sequence: CASSQLAGTATYEQYF. CDR3 nucleotides: TGTGCCAGCAGCCAATTAGCCGGGACAGCTACCTACGAGCAGTACTTC. The rearrangement joins TRBV3-1 to TRBJ2-7; 7 bases agree with TRBD1. Unmatched junction bases numbered 9, after V lost 2 bases and J lost 2 bases. The CDR3 runs 16 residues. Germline assignment: CDR1 LGHDT and CDR2 YNNKEL (reference sequence).

This clonotype has just one count. The V and J genes are TRBV5-1 and TRBJ2-2; possible D gene TRBD2, 5 bases. The V gene lost 7 bases and the J gene lost 5 bases, with 9 bases spanning the gap. Germline CDR1 and CDR2: SGHRS and YFSETQ. The CDR3 spans 12 residues. DNA of the CDR3: TGCGCCAGCTTGACTAAGACCGGGGAGCTGTTTTTT. Its translation: CASLTKTGELFF.

The rearrangement links TRBV9 to TRBJ2-7, with D possibly TRBD2 on 6 matching bases. Germline V gene sequence: CDR1 SGDLS, CDR2 YYNGEE. Trimming took off 4 bases at V and 2 bases at J, with 22 bases between the two ends. This CDR3 spans 17 amino acids. CDR3 region: CASSSRQGPGATYEQYF. The DNA for the CDR3 is TGTGCCAGCAGCTCGCGCCAGGGCCCGGGAGCCACCTACGAGCAGTACTTC.